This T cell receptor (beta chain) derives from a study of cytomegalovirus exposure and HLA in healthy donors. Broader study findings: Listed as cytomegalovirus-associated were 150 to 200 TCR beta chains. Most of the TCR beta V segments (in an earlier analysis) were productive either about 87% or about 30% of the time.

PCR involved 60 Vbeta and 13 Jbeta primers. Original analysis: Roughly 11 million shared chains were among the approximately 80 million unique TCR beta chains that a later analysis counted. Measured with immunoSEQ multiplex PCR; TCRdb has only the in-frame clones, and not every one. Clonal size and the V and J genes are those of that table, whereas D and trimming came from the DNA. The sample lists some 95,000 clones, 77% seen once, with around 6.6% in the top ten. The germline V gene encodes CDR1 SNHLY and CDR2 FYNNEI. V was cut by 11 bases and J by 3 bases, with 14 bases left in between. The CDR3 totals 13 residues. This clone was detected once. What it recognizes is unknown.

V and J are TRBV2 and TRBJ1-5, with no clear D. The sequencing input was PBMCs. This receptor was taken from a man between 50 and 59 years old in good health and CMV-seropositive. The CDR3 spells CARRPVTNQPQHF. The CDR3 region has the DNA TGTGCCCGGCGGCCGGTGACCAATCAGCCCCAGCATTTT.